The 3 T cell receptor beta chains presented below share a single source sample, sequenced in a study of shared clonotypes between healthy human individuals. Produced via immunoSEQ multiplex PCR; TCRdb's table is partial and in-frame only. Among more than 450,000 clones, about four fifths were seen once, and the ten largest hold roughly 13%. Specimen: PBMCs. These receptors originate from a woman between 40 and 55 years old in good health. Some clones in this sample may be carry-over from other donors' samples.

This chain connects TRBV6-1 to TRBJ2-7; the match to TRBD2 covers 11 bases. The CDR3 runs 19 residues. CDR1 MNHNS and CDR2 SASEGT come from the germline V gene. V was pared by 2 bases and J by 3 bases, with 15 bases of the junction left unmatched. The CDR3 bases are TGTGCCAGCAGTGAATCCGTGACTAGCGGGATTTATCGCCTCTACGAGCAGTACTTC. Encoded protein: CASSESVTSGIYRLYEQYF.

This clone came up a few times. V gene TRBV4-1 combines with J gene TRBJ1-4, with TRBD1 matching 7 bases. CDR1 MGHRA and CDR2 YSYEKL come from the germline V gene. With 3 bases clipped from V and 7 bases from J, the junction kept 11 bases outside the gene matches. This CDR3 has 16 amino acids. The chain's CDR3 is CASSQVDRDRSEKLFF. The DNA of the CDR3 is TGCGCCAGCAGCCAGGTAGACAGGGACCGATCTGAAAAACTGTTTTTT.

The chain has TRBV2 and TRBJ2-5; 8 nucleotides agree with TRBD2. V lost 8 bases and J lost 1; bases outside the gene matches: 6. This CDR3 is built from 14 residues. From germline, CDR1 is SNHLY and CDR2 FYNNEI. Here the CDR3 reads CASGPGGGQETQYF. In DNA, the CDR3 is TGTGCCAGCGGTCCCGGGGGGGGCCAAGAGACCCAGTACTTC.